This T cell receptor (beta chain) was found in a study of T cell responses to AZD1222 COVID-19 vaccine. Measured with immunoSEQ multiplex PCR; TCRdb has only the in-frame clones, and not every one. This sample has 150,000 to 200,000 clones; approximately 91% occur once, and the top ten carry over 0.85%. This CDR3 is built from 13 residues. Between the trimmed V and J ends, which lost 7 bases and 8 bases, there was a span of 20 bases. Per germline, CDR1 SQVTM and CDR2 ANQGSEA. Study results and caveats: It should be noted that donors were predominantly white British and more often female, and clonal diversity was possibly underestimated. None of the repertoires were sampled until the peak T cell response had passed.

With respect to this clone: Its specificity is not known.

Sequenced material: peripheral blood, taken on day 0 of AZD1222 vaccination. The sequence derives from an adult in good health. This chain uses TRBV29-1 with TRBJ1-2, with a weak D call TRBD1 (5 bases). In nucleotides, the CDR3 is TGCAGCGACACCAACGGGGCGGCGAGGGGCTACACCTTC. Its translation is CSDTNGAARGYTF. Based on the CDR3 plus reference TRBV29-1 and TRBJ1-2, the full variable domain is SAVISQKPSRDICQRGTSLTIQCQVDSQVTMMFWYRQQPGQSLTLIATANQGSEATYESGFVIDKFPISRPNLTFSTLTVSNMSPEDSSIYLCSDTNGAARGYTFGSGTRLTVV.